This T cell receptor beta chain was found in a study of tumor and adjacent non-tumor tissue in lung cancer (dated by TCRdb to about 2018). Background on the whole study: By cancer type, the cohort comprised approximately twelve adenocarcinoma patients, 2 squamous cell carcinoma patients and 1 small cell lung cancer patient. The approximately 15 enrolled patients, of whom around 10 were men and 5 were women, were aged roughly 30 to 85 years and were diagnosed with TNM stage I to III disease. A total of some 130,000,000 productive TCRbeta reads were generated by sequencing, corresponding to an average of about 4 million reads per sample. The study compared bulk TCRbeta repertoires between lung tumor tissue and matched distant non-tumor lung tissue from 15 lung cancer patients. More than 25 paired specimens, one tumor and one normal lung sample per patient, were profiled by TCRbeta CDR3 sequencing.

Library preparation employed multiplex PCR. Sequencing took place on an Illumina HiSeq 2500. TCRbeta libraries were built by three rounds of nested PCR using primers (Table S4), following protocols modified from ARM-PCR. PCR products of 200-500 bp were gel-excised and purified with the QIAquick gel extraction kit before sequencing. Per the source publication's procedure: Reads were cleaned with Trimmomatic, merged with FLASH into complete CDR3 sequences, and assigned to V(D)J germline segments with MiTCR. VDJtools was used to compute clonal diversity as the inverse Simpson's index. In-frame sequences without a premature stop codon were defined as productive reads. TCRdb trimmed public reads at Q25 via fastp, called clones via MiXCR and kept in-frame beta chains. Rows matching on CDR3 protein sequence are summarized as one entry with the most common DNA and genes. None of the V and J calls come from the authors' own analysis; TCRdb made them. The sample records over 80,000 distinct CDR3 sequences, about 80% of which are singletons. Around 30% of the sample lies in the top ten.

Bulk unsorted tissue served as the source for RNA extraction, and RNA quality was assessed using a NanoDrop ND-1000 and an Agilent 2100. For the normal lung samples, distant non-tumor tissue was collected more than 3 cm away from the tumor edge. All donors had newly diagnosed lung cancer, had not received prior chemotherapy, and were admitted for thoracic surgery in China between August and November 2014. Patients who had received previous radiotherapy or chemotherapy, or who had another concurrent cancer, were excluded from the study. Surgical tissue pieces of roughly 1-2 cm3 were preserved in RNAlater solution and stored at -80 °C until use. What the study reported, not specific to this receptor: Tumor tissue showed significantly higher TCR diversity (inverse Simpson) than normal lung tissue, at 431.37 vs 166.20 (P = 0.0075, Mann-Whitney U test). Only around 15 patients were included in the cohort, and the need for larger samples and more detailed clinical data was noted by the authors. Neither the sequencing platform nor unique molecular identifiers are named or mentioned anywhere in the methods. In normal lung, the top 100 clones accounted for a significantly larger cumulative share of the repertoire than in tumor tissue. Peripheral blood was not sequenced, so blood TCRbeta repertoires in these lung cancer patients were not examined. TCR diversity was significantly higher in younger patients, and higher tumor TCR diversity was associated with shorter overall and disease-free survival.

From its cysteine to its phenylalanine, the CDR3 spans 16 amino acids. CDR3 DNA only is kept here, 48 bases in frame from base 1. Taken from the germline V gene, the CDR1 and CDR2 loops are MGHRA and YSYEKL. At the junction V is shortened by 9 bases and J by 0 bases, with 21 bases in between. In the case of this clonotype: Its antigen target is currently unknown. No clone much larger than this one lies a single base away; base qualities are absent.

Specimen: distant non-tumor lung tissue. This receptor was taken from a man aged 55-75 years with small cell lung cancer. The sequence joins TRBV4-1 to TRBJ2-7; the D gene is perhaps TRBD1, from 6 matching bases. Here is the DNA: TGCGCCAGTACCCAAGATGTCGGGACACCCTCCTACGAGCAGTACTTC. It is translated as CASTQDVGTPSYEQYF.